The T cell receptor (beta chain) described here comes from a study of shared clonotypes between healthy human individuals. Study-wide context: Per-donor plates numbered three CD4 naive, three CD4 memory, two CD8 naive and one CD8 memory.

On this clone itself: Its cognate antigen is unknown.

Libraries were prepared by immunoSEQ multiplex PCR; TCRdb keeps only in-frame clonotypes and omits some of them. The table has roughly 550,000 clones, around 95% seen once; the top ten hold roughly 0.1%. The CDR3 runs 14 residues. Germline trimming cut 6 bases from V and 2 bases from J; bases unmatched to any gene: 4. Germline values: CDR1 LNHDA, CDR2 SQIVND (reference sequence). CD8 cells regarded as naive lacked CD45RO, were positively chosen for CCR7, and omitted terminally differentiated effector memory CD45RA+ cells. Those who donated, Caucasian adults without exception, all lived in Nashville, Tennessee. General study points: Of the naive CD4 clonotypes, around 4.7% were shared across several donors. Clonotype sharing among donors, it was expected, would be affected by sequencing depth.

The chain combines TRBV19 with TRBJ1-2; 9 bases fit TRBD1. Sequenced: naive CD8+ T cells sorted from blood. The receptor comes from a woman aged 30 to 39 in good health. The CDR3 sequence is CASRMGTGNYGYTF. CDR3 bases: TGTGCCAGTAGGATGGGGACAGGGAACTATGGCTACACCTTC.